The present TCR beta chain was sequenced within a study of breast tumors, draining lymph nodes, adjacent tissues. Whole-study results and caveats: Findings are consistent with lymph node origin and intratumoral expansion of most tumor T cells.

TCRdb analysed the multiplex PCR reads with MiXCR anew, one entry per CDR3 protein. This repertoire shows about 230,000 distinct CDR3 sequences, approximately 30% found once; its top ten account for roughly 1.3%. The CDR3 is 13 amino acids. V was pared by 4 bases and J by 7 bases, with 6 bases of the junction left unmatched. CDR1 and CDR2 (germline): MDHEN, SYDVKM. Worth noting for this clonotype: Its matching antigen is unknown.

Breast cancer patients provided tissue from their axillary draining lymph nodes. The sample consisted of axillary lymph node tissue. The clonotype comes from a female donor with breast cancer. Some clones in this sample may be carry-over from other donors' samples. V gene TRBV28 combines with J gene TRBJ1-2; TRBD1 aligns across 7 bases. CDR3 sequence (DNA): TGTGCCAGCAGTTCTAAGGGGGCGGCTGGCTACACCTTC. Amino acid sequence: CASSSKGAAGYTF.